This section outlines one T cell receptor beta chain sequence together with its context. Its antigen is as yet unknown. Measured with immunoSEQ multiplex PCR; TCRdb has only the in-frame clones, and not every one. The sample carries approximately 140,000 clones, around 92% recorded once. The data derive from a study of T cell responses to AZD1222 COVID-19 vaccine. Broader study findings: Clonal diversity was possibly underestimated, and the donors were mostly white British, with more females. Just 5 to 7 AZD1222 recipients were seropositive at baseline.

This CDR3 has 12 amino acids. The V gene lost 0 bases and the J gene lost 3 bases, with 5 bases spanning the gap. The germline gives CDR1 GTSNPN, CDR2 SVGIG (reference sequence). Analyses pooled second doses at about 4 or about 12 weeks. The specimen was peripheral blood, collected 28 days after the second AZD1222 dose. The gene calls are TRBV30 and TRBJ1-1; D remains unclear. This TCR was recovered from an adult who received the AZD1222 COVID-19 vaccine. The CDR3 here is CAWSVQDTEAFF. Written as DNA, the CDR3 is TGTGCCTGGAGTGTTCAGGACACTGAAGCTTTCTTT.